This T cell receptor (beta chain) was identified in a study of T cell repertoires in cytomegalovirus infection. Germline V CDR1 and CDR2: SEHNR, FQNEAQ (reference sequence). Trimming removed 6 bases from V and 3 bases from J, with 4 bases in between. The CDR3 covers 11 residues. This clonotype was recorded at least ten times. TCRdb reanalysed the reads using MiXCR and keeps one entry per CDR3 protein. This sample has approximately 750,000 distinct CDR3 sequences, with less than 40% found just once. Sequencing input: PBMCs. The gene calls are TRBV7-9 and TRBJ2-3; D uncertain. This sequence was found in a human donor in good health (CMV status not recorded). Some clones in this sample may be carry-over from other donors' samples. CDR3 sequence: CASSKTDTQYF. CDR3 coding DNA: TGTGCCAGCAGTAAAACAGATACGCAGTATTTT.